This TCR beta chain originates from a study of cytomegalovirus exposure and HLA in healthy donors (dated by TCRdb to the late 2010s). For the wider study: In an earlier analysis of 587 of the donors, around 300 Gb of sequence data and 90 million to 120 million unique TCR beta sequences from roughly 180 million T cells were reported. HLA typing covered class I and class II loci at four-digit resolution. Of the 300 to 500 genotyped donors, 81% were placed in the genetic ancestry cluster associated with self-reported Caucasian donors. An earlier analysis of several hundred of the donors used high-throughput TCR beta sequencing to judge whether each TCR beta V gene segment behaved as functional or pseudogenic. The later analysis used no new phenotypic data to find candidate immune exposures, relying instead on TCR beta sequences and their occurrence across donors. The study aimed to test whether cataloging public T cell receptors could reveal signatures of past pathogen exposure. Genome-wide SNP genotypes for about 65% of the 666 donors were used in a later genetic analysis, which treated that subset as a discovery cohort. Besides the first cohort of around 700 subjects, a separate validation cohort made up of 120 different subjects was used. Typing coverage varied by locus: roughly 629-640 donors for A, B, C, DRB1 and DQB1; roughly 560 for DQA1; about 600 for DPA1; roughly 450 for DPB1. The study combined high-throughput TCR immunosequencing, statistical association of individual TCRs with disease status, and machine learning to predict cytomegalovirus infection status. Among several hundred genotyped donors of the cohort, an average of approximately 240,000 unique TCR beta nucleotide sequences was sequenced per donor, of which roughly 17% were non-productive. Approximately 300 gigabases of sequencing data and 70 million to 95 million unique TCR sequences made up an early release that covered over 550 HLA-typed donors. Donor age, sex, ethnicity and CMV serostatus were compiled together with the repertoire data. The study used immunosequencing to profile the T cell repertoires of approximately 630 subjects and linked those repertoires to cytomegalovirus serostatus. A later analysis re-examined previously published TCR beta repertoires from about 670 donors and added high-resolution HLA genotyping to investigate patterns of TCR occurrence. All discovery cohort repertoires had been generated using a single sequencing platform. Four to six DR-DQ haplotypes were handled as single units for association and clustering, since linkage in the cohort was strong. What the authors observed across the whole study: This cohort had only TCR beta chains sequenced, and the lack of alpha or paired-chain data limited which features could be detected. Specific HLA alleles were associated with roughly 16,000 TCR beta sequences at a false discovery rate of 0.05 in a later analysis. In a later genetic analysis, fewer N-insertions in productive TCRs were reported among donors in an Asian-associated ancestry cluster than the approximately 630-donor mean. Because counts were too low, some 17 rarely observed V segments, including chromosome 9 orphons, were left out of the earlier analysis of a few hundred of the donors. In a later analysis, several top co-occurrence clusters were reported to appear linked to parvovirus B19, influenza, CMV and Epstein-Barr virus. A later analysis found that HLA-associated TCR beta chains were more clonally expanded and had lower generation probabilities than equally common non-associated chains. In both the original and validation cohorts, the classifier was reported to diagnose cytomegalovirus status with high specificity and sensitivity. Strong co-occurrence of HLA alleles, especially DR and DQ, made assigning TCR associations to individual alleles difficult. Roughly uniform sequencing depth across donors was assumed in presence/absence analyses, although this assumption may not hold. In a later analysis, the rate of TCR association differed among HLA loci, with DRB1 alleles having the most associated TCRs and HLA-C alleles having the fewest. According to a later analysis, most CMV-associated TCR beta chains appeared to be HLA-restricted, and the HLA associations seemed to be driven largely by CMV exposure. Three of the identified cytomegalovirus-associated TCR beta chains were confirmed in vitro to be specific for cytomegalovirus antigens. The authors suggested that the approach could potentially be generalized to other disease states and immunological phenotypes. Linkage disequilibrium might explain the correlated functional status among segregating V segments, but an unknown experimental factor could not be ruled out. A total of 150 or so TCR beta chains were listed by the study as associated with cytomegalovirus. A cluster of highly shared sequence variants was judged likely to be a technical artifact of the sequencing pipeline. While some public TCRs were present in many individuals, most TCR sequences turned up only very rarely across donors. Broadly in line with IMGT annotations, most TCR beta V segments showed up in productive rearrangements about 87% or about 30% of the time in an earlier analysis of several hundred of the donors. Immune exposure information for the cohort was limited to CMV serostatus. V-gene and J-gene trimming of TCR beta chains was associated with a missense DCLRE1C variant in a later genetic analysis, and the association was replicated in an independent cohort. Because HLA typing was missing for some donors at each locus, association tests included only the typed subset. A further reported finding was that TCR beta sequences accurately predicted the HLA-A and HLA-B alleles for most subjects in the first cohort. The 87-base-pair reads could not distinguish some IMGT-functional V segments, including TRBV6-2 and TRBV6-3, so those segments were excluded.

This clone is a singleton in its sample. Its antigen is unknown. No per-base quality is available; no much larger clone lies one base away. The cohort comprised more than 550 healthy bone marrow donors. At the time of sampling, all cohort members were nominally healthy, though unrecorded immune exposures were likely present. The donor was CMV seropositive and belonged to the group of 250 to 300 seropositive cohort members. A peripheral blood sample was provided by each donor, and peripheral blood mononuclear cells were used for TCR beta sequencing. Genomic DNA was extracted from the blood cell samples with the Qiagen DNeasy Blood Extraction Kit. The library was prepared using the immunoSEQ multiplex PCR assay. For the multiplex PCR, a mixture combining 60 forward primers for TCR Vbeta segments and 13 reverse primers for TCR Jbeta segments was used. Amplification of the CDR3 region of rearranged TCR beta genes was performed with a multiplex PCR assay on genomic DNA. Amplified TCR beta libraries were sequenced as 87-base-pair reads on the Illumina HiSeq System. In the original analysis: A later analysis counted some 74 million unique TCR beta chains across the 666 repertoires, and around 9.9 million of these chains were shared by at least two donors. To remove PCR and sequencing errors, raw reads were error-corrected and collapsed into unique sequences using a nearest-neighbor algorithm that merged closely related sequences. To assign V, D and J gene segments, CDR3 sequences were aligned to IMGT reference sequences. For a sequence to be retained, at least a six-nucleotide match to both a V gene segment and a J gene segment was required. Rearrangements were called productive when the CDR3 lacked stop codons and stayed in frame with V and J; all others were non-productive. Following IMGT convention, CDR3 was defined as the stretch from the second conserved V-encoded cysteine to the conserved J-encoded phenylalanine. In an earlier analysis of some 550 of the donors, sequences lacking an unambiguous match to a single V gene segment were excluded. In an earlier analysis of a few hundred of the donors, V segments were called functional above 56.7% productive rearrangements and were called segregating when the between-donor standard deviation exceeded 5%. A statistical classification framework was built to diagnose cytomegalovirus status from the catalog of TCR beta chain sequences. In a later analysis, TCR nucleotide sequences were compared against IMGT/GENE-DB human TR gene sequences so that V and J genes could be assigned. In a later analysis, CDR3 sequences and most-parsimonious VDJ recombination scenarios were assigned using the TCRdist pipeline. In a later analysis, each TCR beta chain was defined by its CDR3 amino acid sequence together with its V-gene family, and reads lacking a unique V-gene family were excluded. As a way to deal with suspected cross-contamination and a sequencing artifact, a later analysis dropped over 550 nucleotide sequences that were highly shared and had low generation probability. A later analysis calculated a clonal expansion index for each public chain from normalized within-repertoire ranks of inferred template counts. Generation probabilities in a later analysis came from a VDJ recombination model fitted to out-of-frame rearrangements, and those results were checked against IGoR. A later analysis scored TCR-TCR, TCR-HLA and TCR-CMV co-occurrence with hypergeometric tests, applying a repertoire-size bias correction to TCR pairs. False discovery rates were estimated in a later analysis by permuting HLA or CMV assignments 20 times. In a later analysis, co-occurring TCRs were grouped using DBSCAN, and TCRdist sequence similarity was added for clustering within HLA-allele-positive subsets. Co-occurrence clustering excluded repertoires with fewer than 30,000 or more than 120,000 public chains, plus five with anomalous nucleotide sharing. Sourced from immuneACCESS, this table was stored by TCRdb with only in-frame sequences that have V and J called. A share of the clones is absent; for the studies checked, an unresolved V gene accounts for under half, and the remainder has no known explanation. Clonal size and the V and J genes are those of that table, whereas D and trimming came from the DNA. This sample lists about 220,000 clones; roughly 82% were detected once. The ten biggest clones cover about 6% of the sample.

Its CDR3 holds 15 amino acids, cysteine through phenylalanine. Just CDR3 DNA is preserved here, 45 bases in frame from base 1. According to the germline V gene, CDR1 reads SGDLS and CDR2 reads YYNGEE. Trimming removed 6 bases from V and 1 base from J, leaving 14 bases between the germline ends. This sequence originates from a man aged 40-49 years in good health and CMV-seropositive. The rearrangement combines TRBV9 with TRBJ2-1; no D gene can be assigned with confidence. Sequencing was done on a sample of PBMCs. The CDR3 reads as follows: CASTKTGSSYNEQFF. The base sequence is TGTGCCAGCACCAAAACCGGGTCGTCCTACAATGAGCAGTTCTTC. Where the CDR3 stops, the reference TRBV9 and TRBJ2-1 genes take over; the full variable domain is DSGVTQTPKHLITATGQRVTLRCSPRSGDLSVYWYQQSLDQGLQFLIQYYNGEERAKGNILERFSAQQFPDLHSELNLSSLELGDSALYFCASTKTGSSYNEQFFGPGTRLTVL.